The clone carrying this T cell receptor (beta chain) was detected a few times. Its antigen remains unknown. The data originate from a study of identical twins. TCRdb ran MiXCR on the 5' RACE reads and lists one entry per CDR3 protein. The table lists about 570,000 distinct CDR3 sequences, 9% to 10% of them singletons. The study, taken as a whole, reports: Beta out-of-frame sequences showed weaker excess sharing between twins.

Looked up from germline, CDR1 is MGHDK and CDR2 is SYGVNS. The CDR3 is made up of 16 amino acids. Trimming left V 0 bases short and J 0 bases short, with 10 bases between. Separately, the same data were catalogued under a study of yellow fever vaccine responses in identical twins.

Sequencing used PBMCs. The chain combines TRBV25-1 with TRBJ2-3; no definite D call. The TCR comes from a woman aged 18-30 years in good health. In DNA form, the CDR3 reads TGTGCCAGCAGTGAATATCTCTCGGCTAGCACAGATACGCAGTATTTT. Translation gives CASSEYLSASTDTQYF.